This note documents a single TCR beta chain sequence. Its matching antigen is unknown. The data derive from a study of cytomegalovirus exposure and HLA in healthy donors. About the research overall: Earlier, approximately 190 million T cells were analyzed, and 117 million unique TCR beta sequences were found among them.

Study-wide points: For TCR beta chains, V- and J-gene trimming was later linked to a missense DCLRE1C variant. What a later analysis showed was that several of the most significant clusters appeared linked to common viral pathogens. The study designated 150 to 200 TCR beta chains cytomegalovirus-associated.

Germline values: CDR1 SQVTM, CDR2 ANQGSEA. The V gene lost 5 bases and the J gene lost 3 bases, with 16 bases spanning the gap. The CDR3 spans 14 residues. It was with 60 Vbeta and 13 Jbeta primers that the PCR ran. The assay was immunoSEQ multiplex PCR, and TCRdb's table has in-frame clones only and misses some. Here the sample spans some 200,000 clones, 87% being singletons. The clonotype originates from a girl in the first two years of life in good health and CMV-seronegative. What was sequenced was PBMCs. V usage is TRBV29-1 and J usage is TRBJ1-1; no firm D call. The CDR3 sequence is CSVPGNQADTEAFF. Written as DNA, the CDR3 is TGCAGCGTTCCCGGGAATCAAGCGGACACTGAAGCTTTCTTT.